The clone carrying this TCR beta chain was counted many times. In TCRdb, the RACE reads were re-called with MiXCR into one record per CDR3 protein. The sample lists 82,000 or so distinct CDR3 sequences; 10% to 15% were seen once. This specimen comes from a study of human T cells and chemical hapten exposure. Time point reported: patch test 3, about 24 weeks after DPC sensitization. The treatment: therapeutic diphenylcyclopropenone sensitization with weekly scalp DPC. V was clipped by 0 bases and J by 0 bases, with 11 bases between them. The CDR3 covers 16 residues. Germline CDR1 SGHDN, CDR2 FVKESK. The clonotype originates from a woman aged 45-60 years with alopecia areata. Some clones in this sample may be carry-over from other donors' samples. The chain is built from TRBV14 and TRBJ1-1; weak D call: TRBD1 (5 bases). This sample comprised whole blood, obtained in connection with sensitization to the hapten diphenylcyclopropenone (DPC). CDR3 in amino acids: CASSQDGAGMNTEAFF. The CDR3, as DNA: TGTGCCAGCAGCCAAGATGGGGCAGGGATGAACACTGAAGCTTTCTTT.